The clone carrying this T cell receptor beta chain was counted a single time. Germline assignment: CDR1 MDHEN and CDR2 SYDVKM. The CDR3 contains 13 residues. Trimming stripped 6 bases from V and 2 bases from J, with 10 bases between. The sample belongs to a study of blood T cell repertoires in COVID-19. Whole-study context: There were acute and convalescent COVID-19 samples, and they came from the United States, Italy and Spain. In each case, the material was cDNA or gDNA derived from T cells, B-cell-depleted T cells, or PBMCs.

As handled by the study authors: Reference gene primer amplification yielded estimated nucleated cell counts. Clones were sequenced by immunoSEQ multiplex PCR, and TCRdb holds only the in-frame ones, with some missing. That table supplies the V and J calls and clone size; D and trimming were determined from the DNA. The table lists about 310,000 clones, around 87% of them singletons. The sequencing input was peripheral blood. The TCR was taken from a man aged 70 or older with acute or convalescent COVID-19. The chain combines TRBV28 with TRBJ1-2; no reliable D call. Here the CDR3 reads CASRIEPNYGYTF. The CDR3 coding sequence is TGTGCCAGCAGAATAGAGCCCAACTATGGCTACACCTTC.